Listed below are T cell receptor beta chains from one sample, sequenced in a study of technical replicates of blood from a few donors. Sequencing was performed with immunoSEQ multiplex PCR; in TCRdb, only in-frame clones are kept and a portion is missing. In the table there are just under 85,000 clones, around 90% of which are singletons. Sequences were obtained from T cells isolated from PBMCs. These receptors all come from a human donor in good health. Both conserved end residues are part of each CDR3. Each record gives: V gene, J gene, clone size, D gene, CDR3 DNA, CDR3 protein. A D gene is named only where the DNA matches it firmly. For some rows the clone size is stated as once, few or many, or as a class when expanded; others skip it.

V gene: TRBV5-1
J gene: TRBJ2-1
clone size: NA
D gene: NA
CDR3 DNA: TGCGCCAGCAGCTTGTCTACTAGCAGGAGTAATGAGCAGTTCTTC
CDR3 protein: CASSLSTSRSNEQFF

V gene: TRBV28
J gene: TRBJ1-1
clone size: NA
D gene: TRBD1
CDR3 DNA: TGTGCCAGCAGCCTGACAGGGAAGTACACTGAAGCTTTCTTT
CDR3 protein: CASSLTGKYTEAFF

V gene: TRBV7-7
J gene: TRBJ2-1
clone size: NA
D gene: NA
CDR3 DNA: TGTGCTAGCAGCTGGACCCCCAGGGAGGTCCATGAGCAGTTCTTC
CDR3 protein: CASSWTPREVHEQFF

V gene: TRBV11-3
J gene: TRBJ2-5
clone size: NA
D gene: TRBD1
CDR3 DNA: TGTGCCAGCAGCTACGAGTTCGGGACAGGGGAGTTAGGGACCCAGTACTTC
CDR3 protein: CASSYEFGTGELGTQYF

V gene: TRBV11-2
J gene: TRBJ2-7
clone size: once
D gene: TRBD2
CDR3 DNA: TGTGCCAGCAGCCCTGCTCTTAGCGGGGGAGCGTATGAGCAGTACTTC
CDR3 protein: CASSPALSGGAYEQYF

V gene: TRBV29-1
J gene: TRBJ2-7
clone size: NA
D gene: NA
CDR3 DNA: TGCAGCGTTGAACTCCCCGACACCTACGAGCAGTACTTC
CDR3 protein: CSVELPDTYEQYF

V gene: TRBV28
J gene: TRBJ2-7
clone size: NA
D gene: TRBD2
CDR3 DNA: TGTGCCAGCAGTTCCAGCGGGAGGGACGAGCAGTACTTC
CDR3 protein: CASSSSGRDEQYF

V gene: TRBV4-1
J gene: TRBJ1-6
clone size: NA
D gene: NA
CDR3 DNA: TGCGCCAGCAGCCGAGTCCGTTACTATAATTCACCCCTCCACTTT
CDR3 protein: CASSRVRYYNSPLHF

V gene: TRBV7-2
J gene: TRBJ2-7
clone size: NA
D gene: TRBD1
CDR3 DNA: TGTGCCAGCAGCACCAGGGGGTCGCACCTCTCCTACGAGCAGTACTTC
CDR3 protein: CASSTRGSHLSYEQYF

V gene: TRBV6-5
J gene: TRBJ1-2
clone size: NA
D gene: TRBD1
CDR3 DNA: TGTGCCAGCAGTATCGAAAGGACAGGAAACTATGGCTACACCTTC
CDR3 protein: CASSIERTGNYGYTF

V gene: TRBV14
J gene: TRBJ2-2
clone size: NA
D gene: NA
CDR3 DNA: TGTGCCAGCAGCCAAAGGGGAAAGGGCACCGGGGAGCTGTTTTTT
CDR3 protein: CASSQRGKGTGELFF